This TCR beta chain was obtained from a study of T cell changes during pregnancy in multiple sclerosis. Germline V gene data show CDR1 as SGHAT and CDR2 as FQNNGV. Trimming removed 5 bases at V and 3 bases at J, with 16 bases between. There are 15 residues in the CDR3. Sequencing was performed with immunoSEQ multiplex PCR; in TCRdb, only in-frame clones are kept and a portion is missing. In the table there are 25,000 to 30,000 clones, about nine tenths of which are singletons. This sequence was found in a female donor in good health, enrolled as a control in a pregnancy study. This sequence joins TRBV11-2 and TRBJ1-1; no clear D gene. Here the sequenced sample was CD4+ T cells from peripheral blood mononuclear cells, taken in the first trimester of pregnancy. CDR3 DNA sequence: TGTGCCAGCAGCACTAAGCCCCCGATGCACACTGAAGCTTTCTTT. It is translated as CASSTKPPMHTEAFF.